The 30 T cell receptor beta chains listed next were all sequenced from one sample in a study of cytomegalovirus exposure and HLA in healthy donors. Sequenced by immunoSEQ multiplex PCR; TCRdb stores in-frame clones only, minus some. Of about 110,000 clones detected, around 85% appear once; the ten largest clones hold 3% to 3.5%. Sequencing used PBMCs. The receptors shown here come from a woman under 30 in good health and CMV-seronegative.

The rearrangement joins TRBV9 to TRBJ1-6, with a possible D match to TRBD1 (6 bases). CDR1 SGDLS and CDR2 YYNGEE come from the germline V gene. Trimming removed 0 bases at V and 9 bases at J, with 13 bases between. CDR3 length: 15 residues. CDR3: CASSVALQGGSPLHF. CDR3 sequence (DNA): TGTGCCAGCAGCGTAGCTTTACAGGGCGGTTCACCCCTCCACTTT.

The V call is TRBV5-4, the J call TRBJ2-2, with a weak D call TRBD1 (7 bases). The CDR3 length is 15 residues. Germline V lookup: CDR1 SGHNT, CDR2 YYREEE (reference sequence). V was clipped by 3 bases and J by 1 base, with 10 bases between them. CDR3 sequence: CASSWGDRNTGELFF. CDR3 nucleotide sequence: TGTGCCAGCAGCTGGGGGGACAGGAACACCGGGGAGCTGTTTTTT.

This clone came up a few times. The chain couples TRBV10-3 to TRBJ2-6; D is possibly TRBD1 or TRBD2 (5 bases each). V gave up 10 bases and J gave up 2 bases, with 9 bases separating them. CDR3 length equals 13 residues. Germline V gene sequence: CDR1 ENHRY, CDR2 SYGVKD. CDR3 bases: TGTGCCACCAGAGGGGCTGGGGCCAACGTCCTGACTTTC. It encodes CATRGAGANVLTF.

The rearrangement joins TRBV5-4 to TRBJ2-1; 9 bases line up with TRBD2. The V gene end was trimmed by 3 bases and the J gene end by 4 bases; junction bases not matched to a gene: 8. Germline V lookup: CDR1 SGHNT, CDR2 YYREEE (reference sequence). This CDR3 contains 16 residues. CDR3 amino acids: CASSSGDSGGYNEQFF. CDR3 sequence (DNA): TGTGCCAGCAGCTCCGGGGATAGCGGGGGATACAATGAGCAGTTCTTC.

The gene calls are TRBV25-1 and TRBJ2-5; D unresolved. The CDR3 has 15 residues. The germline V gene has CDR1 MGHDK and CDR2 SYGVNS. V was pared by 8 bases and J by 0 bases, with 16 bases between. The CDR3, as DNA: TGTGCCAGCCAGTCCCCGGCGGAAAACCAAGAGACCCAGTACTTC. Translating gives CASQSPAENQETQYF.

This chain joins TRBV10-3 and TRBJ2-7; TRBD1 aligns across 8 bases. The V gene end was trimmed by 4 bases and the J gene end by 2 bases; junction bases not matched to a gene: 4. Germline CDR1 reads ENHRY; CDR2 reads SYGVKD. The CDR3 consists of 14 residues. The CDR3: CAISAPGQAYEQYF. For the CDR3, the DNA is TGTGCCATCAGTGCGCCGGGACAGGCCTACGAGCAGTACTTC.

CDR3 nucleotide sequence: TGCAGTGCTAGGGCTGGCGGCGAGCAGTACTTC. Its protein product is CSARAGGEQYF. The J gene is TRBJ2-7, the V gene TRBV20-1, with D unclear. V shed 3 bases and J shed 6 bases, with 9 bases lying between them. Germline CDR1 is DFQATT and CDR2 is SNEGSKA (reference sequence). The CDR3 contains 11 residues.

J is TRBJ2-5 and V is TRBV10-2; TRBD2 agrees at 7 bases. V trimming: 6 bases; J trimming: 0 bases; junction bases outside the gene matches: 7. Germline CDR1 WSHSY, CDR2 SAAADI. The CDR3 contains 15 residues. CDR3 amino acids: CASSNGLVNQETQYF. CDR3 in DNA: TGCGCCAGCAGCAATGGACTAGTCAACCAAGAGACCCAGTACTTC.

The chain links TRBV27 to TRBJ2-1, with TRBD1 matching 7 bases. The V segment lost 2 bases and the J segment 4 bases; nucleotides outside the gene matches: 2. Germline lookup yields CDR1 MNHEY and CDR2 SMNVEV (reference sequence). This CDR3 has 14 amino acids. DNA of the CDR3: TGTGCCAGCAGTTTAGGGACAGCGTACAATGAGCAGTTCTTC. Translating it yields CASSLGTAYNEQFF.

The rearrangement uses TRBV7-7 and TRBJ2-3, with TRBD1 matching 7 bases. This CDR3 spans 12 amino acids. Per the germline V gene, CDR1 is SSHAT and CDR2 is FNYEAQ (reference sequence). Losses at the gene ends were 4 bases for V and 10 bases for J; bases not matched to a gene: 5. As DNA, the CDR3 is TGTGCCAGCAGCTCCAACAGGGGACCGCAGTATTTT. The encoded protein is CASSSNRGPQYF. Full variable domain (outside the CDR3, taken from reference TRBV7-7 and TRBJ2-3): GAGVSQSPRYKVTKRGQDVTLRCDPISSHATLYWYQQALGQGPEFLTYFNYEAQPDKSGLPSDRFSAERPEGSISTLTIQRTEQRDSAMYRCASSSNRGPQYFGPGTRLTVL.

J is TRBJ1-2 and V is TRBV6-5, with D possibly being TRBD1 (5 bases). The CDR3 extends over 14 amino acids. Germline V CDR1 and CDR2: MNHEY, SVGAGI. Trimming took 0 bases from V and 7 from J, leaving 12 bases between them. The CDR3 sequence: CASSYSSGGVGYTF. CDR3 in DNA: TGTGCCAGCAGTTACTCGAGCGGAGGGGTTGGCTACACCTTC.

The J gene is TRBJ1-3, the V gene TRBV2; the D is unclear. This CDR3 has 14 residues. CDR1 and CDR2 from the germline V gene are SNHLY and FYNNEI. V was shortened by 4 bases and J by 0 bases, with 7 bases between the two germline ends. The CDR3 spells CASSVEGSGNTIYF. The DNA of the CDR3 is TGTGCCAGCAGTGTAGAGGGCTCTGGAAACACCATATATTTT.

The chain uses TRBV6-5 and TRBJ1-2; 10 nucleotides match TRBD1. This CDR3 contains 13 residues. J lost 5 bases, V lost 6 bases, and 3 bases had no gene match. Germline CDR1 and CDR2: MNHEY and SVGAGI. The CDR3 sequence: CASRGQGKYGYTF. The CDR3 nucleotides read TGTGCCAGCAGGGGACAGGGGAAGTATGGCTACACCTTC.

This chain connects TRBV7-9 to TRBJ1-3; 9 bases map to TRBD1. The CDR3 has 15 residues. Germline lookup yields CDR1 SEHNR and CDR2 FQNEAQ (reference sequence). J was trimmed by 6 bases and V by 6 bases; bases with no gene match: 9. This CDR3 reads CASRLDRGFLNTIYF. As DNA, the CDR3 is TGTGCCAGCAGACTGGACAGGGGCTTTTTAAACACCATATATTTT.

The chain recombines TRBV7-9 with TRBJ2-2, with 8 bases matching TRBD2. J was trimmed by 6 bases and V by 5 bases; bases with no gene match: 8. Germline values: CDR1 SEHNR, CDR2 FQNEAQ (reference sequence). The CDR3 loop spans 15 amino acids. Here the CDR3 reads CASSRRGAGAGELFF. The CDR3 DNA sequence: TGTGCCAGCAGCCGCAGGGGAGCGGGGGCCGGGGAGCTGTTTTTT. Using reference TRBV7-9 and TRBJ2-2 for the parts outside the CDR3, the full variable domain is DTGVSQNPRHKITKRGQNVTFRCDPISEHNRLYWYRQTLGQGPEFLTYFQNEAQLEKSRLLSDRFSAERPKGSFSTLEIQRTEQGDSAMYLCASSRRGAGAGELFFGEGSRLTVL.

The CDR3 DNA reads as TGTGCCAGCAGCGAACAGGGGGCCAAAAACATTCAGTACTTC. It translates to CASSEQGAKNIQYF. The chain has TRBV6-5 and TRBJ2-4; 7 bases agree with TRBD1. V dropped 6 bases and J dropped 1; count of bases not matched to a gene: 3. The germline V gene encodes CDR1 MNHEY and CDR2 SVGAGI. The CDR3 runs to 14 residues.

The rearrangement links TRBV4-1 to TRBJ1-1; no definite D call. The germline V and J ends were trimmed by 5 bases and 0 bases, with 13 bases remaining between them. The CDR3 sequence is 15 residues long. Looked up from germline, CDR1 is MGHRA and CDR2 is YSYEKL. CDR3 in DNA: TGCGCCAGCAGCGGAAGGCCGGAGATGAACACTGAAGCTTTCTTT. Translated: CASSGRPEMNTEAFF.

This clone was detected only a few times. The chain employs TRBV13 and TRBJ1-6; TRBD1 might be the D (6 bases). Germline values: CDR1 PRHDT, CDR2 FYEKMQ (reference sequence). The length of the CDR3 is 14 residues. V was clipped by 2 bases and J by 8 bases, with 10 bases between them. CDR3 sequence: CASSLYRVDSPLHF. The DNA of the CDR3 is TGTGCCAGCAGCTTATACAGGGTCGATTCACCCCTCCACTTT.

This sequence joins TRBV7-8 and TRBJ2-7; D unresolved. V was shortened by 8 bases and J by 1 base, with 15 bases between the two germline ends. CDR3 length: 14 amino acids. The V gene's germline CDR1 is SGHVS and CDR2 FQNEAQ. CDR3 sequence: CASSESDFSYEQYF. In DNA, the CDR3 is TGTGCCAGCTCGGAATCCGACTTTTCCTACGAGCAGTACTTC.

The chain uses TRBV28 and TRBJ2-7; D remains unclear. The CDR3 contains 12 residues. The V and J ends lost 3 bases and 4 bases respectively, with 7 bases between them. Germline assignment: CDR1 MDHEN and CDR2 SYDVKM. The CDR3 protein is CASSLQKYEQYF. CDR3 DNA sequence: TGTGCCAGCAGTTTGCAGAAATACGAGCAGTACTTC.

This rearrangement joins TRBV7-8 to TRBJ2-3; tentatively, D is TRBD2 (5 bases). CDR3 length: 13 residues. V was clipped by 0 bases and J by 5 bases, with 6 bases between them. From germline, CDR1 is SGHVS and CDR2 FQNEAQ. CDR3 amino acids: CASSLAGGDTQYF. The CDR3 bases are TGTGCCAGCAGCTTAGCAGGAGGAGATACGCAGTATTTT.

V is TRBV28 and J is TRBJ2-7; D is undetermined. Trimming shortened V by 2 bases and J by 0 bases, and 5 bases separated the two germline ends. The V gene's germline CDR1 is MDHEN and CDR2 SYDVKM. This CDR3 has 13 residues. In DNA, the CDR3 is TGTGCCAGCAGTTTAGGAGTCTCCTACGAGCAGTACTTC. Translation: CASSLGVSYEQYF.

The chain has TRBV4-1 and TRBJ1-2; D ambiguous. The CDR3 extends over 13 amino acids. Deletions cut 5 bases from V and 8 bases from J, with 15 bases between. CDR1 and CDR2 (germline): MGHRA, YSYEKL. CDR3 protein: CASSLSLATGYTF. CDR3 DNA sequence: TGCGCCAGCAGCTTAAGCTTAGCCACAGGCTACACCTTC.

J is TRBJ1-1 and V is TRBV4-1, with D possibly matching TRBD1 (5 bases). V was cut by 0 bases and J by 1 base, with 15 bases left in between. Germline CDR1 MGHRA, CDR2 YSYEKL. This CDR3 spans 17 amino acids. CDR3 amino acids: CASSQDSARVTNTEAFF. In nucleotides, the CDR3 is TGCGCCAGCAGCCAAGATTCGGCCAGGGTAACGAACACTGAAGCTTTCTTT.

In nucleotides, the CDR3 is TGTGCCAGCAGCTTGACGACAGGCCAGCCCCAGCATTTT. It is translated as CASSLTTGQPQHF. This chain connects TRBV5-6 to TRBJ1-5; tentatively, D is TRBD1 (6 bases). From germline, CDR1 is SGHDT and CDR2 YYEEEE. This CDR3 has 13 residues. V dropped 1 base and J dropped 7 bases, with 9 bases sitting between them.

The rearrangement uses TRBV18 and TRBJ1-1; 9 nucleotides agree with TRBD1. The germline V gene encodes CDR1 KGHSH and CDR2 LQKENI. The CDR3 runs 14 residues. The V segment lost 4 bases and the J segment 7 bases; nucleotides outside the gene matches: 7. CDR3 in amino acids: CASSRSGTGREAFF. The CDR3 nucleotides are TGTGCCAGCTCACGATCCGGGACAGGGCGTGAAGCTTTCTTT.

The V gene is TRBV6-4, the J gene TRBJ2-3; 9 positions agree with TRBD2. V shed 2 bases, J shed 3 bases, and the junction held 3 bases outside the gene matches. This CDR3 region has 15 residues. Germline lookup yields CDR1 MRHNA and CDR2 SNTAGT. The CDR3 region has the DNA TGTGCCAGCAGTGACGAGAGCGGGGGGACAGATACGCAGTATTTT. Amino acids: CASSDESGGTDTQYF.

The V and J genes are TRBV28 and TRBJ1-6; TRBD1 matches at 7 bases. The CDR3 loop spans 14 amino acids. With V trimmed by 3 bases and J by 8 bases, 4 bases remained unmatched. Looked up from germline, CDR1 is MDHEN and CDR2 is SYDVKM. The CDR3 region has the DNA TGTGCCAGCAGTTTGGAGACAGGGCATTCACCCCTCCACTTT. Its protein product is CASSLETGHSPLHF.

The chain links TRBV5-1 to TRBJ2-7, with 7 bases matching TRBD1. CDR3 length: 15 amino acids. The germline V gene has CDR1 SGHRS and CDR2 YFSETQ. With V trimmed by 0 bases and J by 2 bases, 5 bases remained unmatched. The DNA for the CDR3 is TGCGCCAGCAGCTTGGACAGGGGATACCCCTACGAGCAGTACTTC. Protein sequence: CASSLDRGYPYEQYF.

This CDR3 reads CASSPGLAGNEQFF. In DNA, the CDR3 is TGTGCCAGCAGCCCGGGACTAGCGGGCAATGAGCAGTTCTTC. The chain combines TRBV7-3 with TRBJ2-1; 12 bases align to TRBD2. CDR3 length: 14 residues. J lost 6 bases, V lost 5 bases, and 2 bases had no gene match. In germline, CDR1 is SGHTA, CDR2 FQGTGA. The full variable domain, rest sourced from reference TRBV7-3 and TRBJ2-1, is GAGVSQTPSNKVTEKGKYVELRCDPISGHTALYWYRQSLGQGPEFLIYFQGTGAADDSGLPNDRFFAVRPEGSVSTLKIQRTERGDSAVYLCASSPGLAGNEQFFGPGTRLTVL.